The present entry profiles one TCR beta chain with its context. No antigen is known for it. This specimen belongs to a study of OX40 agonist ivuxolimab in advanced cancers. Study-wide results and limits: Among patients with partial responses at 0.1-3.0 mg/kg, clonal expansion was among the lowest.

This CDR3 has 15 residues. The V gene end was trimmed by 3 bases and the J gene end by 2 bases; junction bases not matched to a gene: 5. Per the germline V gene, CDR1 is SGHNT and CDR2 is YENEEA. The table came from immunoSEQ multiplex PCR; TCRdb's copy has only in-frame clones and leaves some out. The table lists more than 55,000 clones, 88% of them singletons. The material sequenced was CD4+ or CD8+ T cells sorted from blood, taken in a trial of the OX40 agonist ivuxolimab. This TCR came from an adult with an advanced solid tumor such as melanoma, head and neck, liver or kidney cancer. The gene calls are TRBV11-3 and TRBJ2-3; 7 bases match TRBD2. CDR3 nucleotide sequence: TGTGCCAGCAGCTTTGGTAGCGGGTTCACAGATACGCAGTATTTT. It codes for CASSFGSGFTDTQYF.